These T cell receptor beta chains were read from a single sample in a study of blood T cell repertoires in COVID-19. The table came from immunoSEQ multiplex PCR; TCRdb's copy has only in-frame clones and leaves some out. The profile covers roughly 250,000 clones, with about 80% appearing a single time and about 9.5% taken by the ten largest. Input material: peripheral blood. These receptor sequences come from a woman aged 80 or over with acute or convalescent COVID-19. The CDR3 runs from the conserved cysteine through the conserved F or W. Each record gives: J gene, D gene, clone size, V gene, CDR3 protein, CDR3 DNA. The D gene is left open where the match is weak. Clone size is not always given. Where it is, it says once, few, many or a class for expanded clones.

TRBJ2-1	TRBD1	-	TRBV5-4	CASSSRWPGQKNEQFF	TGTGCCAGCAGCTCACGCTGGCCGGGACAGAAAAATGAGCAGTTCTTC
TRBJ2-3	TRBD1	-	TRBV19	CASSILGRGRSSDTQYF	TGTGCCAGTAGTATATTGGGCAGGGGGCGAAGTTCGGATACGCAGTATTTT
TRBJ2-5	-	once	TRBV21-1	CASSKVGPQETQYF	TGTGCCAGCAGCAAAGTGGGCCCCCAAGAGACCCAGTACTTC
TRBJ2-7	-	once	TRBV1	CTSSLGLLGSGGRYEQYF	TGCACCAGCAGCCTCGGCTTGCTAGGGAGCGGGGGGAGGTACGAGCAGTACTTC
TRBJ2-7	-	-	TRBV2	CASSPWGTLTYEQYF	TGTGCCAGCAGCCCCTGGGGGACATTAACCTACGAGCAGTACTTC
TRBJ1-1	-	once	TRBV27	CASSLRRGINTEAFF	TGTGCCAGCAGTTTGCGTCGGGGGATTAACACTGAAGCTTTCTTT
TRBJ2-7	TRBD2	once	TRBV28	CASSPPSGGPRVQYF	TGTGCCAGCAGTCCCCCCAGCGGGGGCCCTCGTGTGCAGTACTTC
TRBJ2-1	TRBD2	-	TRBV18	CASSPYLAGKYNEQFF	TGTGCCAGCTCACCTTACCTAGCGGGGAAATACAATGAGCAGTTCTTC
TRBJ2-3	TRBD2	-	TRBV5-8	CASSLASAGGPFSRPDTQYF	TGTGCCAGCAGCTTGGCCAGCGCGGGGGGGCCCTTTTCTAGACCAGATACGCAGTATTTT
TRBJ1-2	-	-	TRBV30	CAWSVPGGGGYTF	TGTGCCTGGAGTGTACCGGGGGGCGGGGGCTACACCTTC
TRBJ2-3	TRBD2	-	TRBV2	CASSDRGTSGGPRTDTQYF	TGTGCCAGCAGTGATCGGGGGACTAGCGGGGGGCCTCGCACAGATACGCAGTATTTT
TRBJ2-5	-	-	TRBV7-2	CASSPLGGGGKTQYF	TGTGCCAGCTCACCCTTGGGAGGGGGTGGAAAGACCCAGTACTTC
TRBJ1-2	-	-	TRBV5-8	CASSLDRVGGYTF	TGTGCCAGCAGCTTGGACAGGGTCGGTGGCTACACCTTC
TRBJ2-7	-	once	TRBV5-4	CASTRQGGYEQYF	TGTGCCAGCACCCGACAGGGAGGCTACGAGCAGTACTTC
TRBJ1-6	TRBD1	-	TRBV27	CASSERQGANSPLHF	TGTGCCAGCAGTGAACGACAGGGGGCTAATTCACCCCTCCACTTT
TRBJ1-6	TRBD1	once	TRBV2	CASRTGWPYNSPLHF	TGTGCCAGCAGGACAGGGTGGCCCTATAATTCACCCCTCCACTTT
TRBJ2-1	TRBD1	-	TRBV10-3	CAISVGQGADNEQFF	TGTGCCATCAGTGTAGGGCAGGGGGCAGACAATGAGCAGTTCTTC
TRBJ2-7	-	once	TRBV5-1	CASTPAVGQYEQYF	TGCGCCAGCACCCCGGCCGTTGGGCAATACGAGCAGTACTTC
TRBJ2-2	-	-	TRBV29-1	CSVGIKGLVGTGELFF	TGCAGCGTTGGGATAAAGGGGTTAGTTGGCACCGGGGAGCTGTTTTTT
TRBJ1-2	-	-	TRBV7-2	CASSSRQPLGYTF	TGTGCCAGCAGCTCCAGACAGCCTTTGGGCTACACCTTC
TRBJ2-3	TRBD1	-	TRBV28	CASRRTGPSTDTQYF	TGTGCCAGCAGGCGGACAGGGCCTAGCACAGATACGCAGTATTTT
TRBJ1-4	-	few	TRBV19	CASSIAGVNEKLFF	TGTGCCAGTAGTATTGCGGGGGTGAATGAAAAACTGTTTTTT
TRBJ1-4	-	-	TRBV28	CASSRANEKLFF	TGTGCCAGCAGCCGAGCGAATGAAAAACTGTTTTTT
TRBJ1-6	-	-	TRBV7-9	CASSLRGSYNSPLHF	TGTGCCAGCAGCTTGCGAGGATCCTATAATTCACCCCTCCACTTT
TRBJ1-5	-	once	TRBV28	CASSRLGSASNQPQHF	TGTGCCAGCAGCCGACTCGGGTCCGCTAGCAATCAGCCCCAGCATTTT
TRBJ1-6	-	few	TRBV12-3/TRBV12-4	CASSLIGGSPLHF	TGTGCCAGCAGTTTGATAGGGGGTTCACCCCTCCACTTT
TRBJ2-7	-	-	TRBV27	CATRDTGLYEQYF	TGTGCCACCCGGGACACGGGGCTCTACGAGCAGTACTTC
TRBJ1-3	-	-	TRBV28	CASVGGPGNTIYF	TGTGCCAGCGTCGGGGGGCCTGGAAACACCATATATTTT
TRBJ1-5	TRBD1	-	TRBV7-9	CASSRTGQDSNQPQHF	TGTGCCAGCAGCAGAACCGGACAGGATAGCAATCAGCCCCAGCATTTT
TRBJ1-2	-	-	TRBV2	CASSEAPNGEGYTF	TGTGCCAGCAGTGAAGCGCCGAACGGGGAGGGCTACACCTTC
TRBJ2-2	TRBD1	-	TRBV30	CAWRTGGTNTGELFF	TGTGCCTGGAGGACAGGGGGCACGAACACCGGGGAGCTGTTTTTT
TRBJ1-1	TRBD1	once	TRBV7-2	CASSYRGEAFF	TGTGCCAGCAGCTACAGGGGTGAAGCTTTCTTT
TRBJ1-2	-	-	TRBV6-5	CASSYNSNYGYTF	TGTGCCAGCAGTTACAACTCTAACTATGGCTACACCTTC
TRBJ1-2	-	few	TRBV28	CASSQGMPYGYTF	TGTGCCAGCAGTCAGGGAATGCCCTATGGCTACACCTTC
TRBJ2-5	-	-	TRBV20-1	CSARLTSVQYF	TGCAGTGCTAGACTTACTAGTGTTCAGTACTTC
TRBJ2-2	-	-	TRBV18	CASSPGRVGTGELFF	TGTGCCAGCTCACCCGGCAGGGTGGGCACCGGGGAGCTGTTTTTT
TRBJ1-2	-	few	TRBV6-6	CASSYSLLVREGYTF	TGTGCCAGCAGTTACTCACTCCTGGTGAGGGAAGGCTACACCTTC
TRBJ2-3	TRBD2	-	TRBV10-3	CATGGDRGDLDTQYF	TGTGCCACCGGGGGGGATCGCGGGGATTTAGATACGCAGTATTTT
TRBJ1-5	-	-	TRBV6-5	CASTRGGYQPQHF	TGTGCCAGCACCCGGGGGGGTTATCAGCCCCAGCATTTT
TRBJ2-7	-	-	TRBV5-1	CASSPGVPYEQYF	TGCGCCAGCAGCCCGGGGGTTCCCTACGAGCAGTACTTC
TRBJ2-7	-	few	TRBV29-1	CSAEGRDSYEQYF	TGCAGCGCCGAAGGTCGGGATTCCTACGAGCAGTACTTC
TRBJ2-2	-	-	TRBV7-2	CASSLPAAGPRELFF	TGTGCCAGCAGCTTACCCGCCGCGGGACCGAGGGAGCTGTTTTTT
TRBJ2-5	TRBD2	-	TRBV3-1/TRBV3-2	CASSGGLAGRETQYF	TGTGCCAGCAGCGGGGGACTAGCGGGAAGAGAGACCCAGTACTTC
TRBJ1-2	-	-	TRBV5-6	CASSLRQSVRRNYGYTF	TGTGCCAGCAGCTTAAGACAGTCCGTACGCCGTAACTATGGCTACACCTTC
TRBJ1-5	-	-	TRBV7-2	CASSPSTGLGQPQHF	TGTGCCAGCAGCCCTTCTACGGGGTTGGGTCAGCCCCAGCATTTT
TRBJ1-2	TRBD1	-	TRBV27	CASSLRIRTGDGYTF	TGTGCCAGCAGTTTAAGGATCAGGACAGGGGATGGCTACACCTTC
TRBJ2-2	-	-	TRBV19	CASSISPTGTGELFF	TGTGCCAGTAGTATTTCCCCTACCGGCACCGGGGAGCTGTTTTTT
TRBJ1-2	TRBD1	-	TRBV23-1	CASLSYRGRYYGYTF	TGCGCCAGCCTTTCATACAGGGGGCGATACTATGGCTACACCTTC
TRBJ1-1	-	-	TRBV12-3/TRBV12-4	CASSPDTEAFF	TGTGCCAGCAGTCCGGACACTGAAGCTTTCTTT
TRBJ2-5	TRBD1	-	TRBV29-1	CSVGTGPGETQYF	TGCAGCGTGGGGACAGGGCCTGGGGAGACCCAGTACTTC
TRBJ1-5	-	-	TRBV14	CASSNRVGINQPQHF	TGTGCCAGCAGTAACAGGGTGGGGATCAATCAGCCCCAGCATTTT
TRBJ1-2	-	-	TRBV2	CASSSLGGEPYGYTF	TGTGCCAGCAGTTCTTTGGGGGGGGAACCCTATGGCTACACCTTC
TRBJ2-7	TRBD1	-	TRBV6-5	CASSYSDRGIYEQYF	TGTGCCAGCAGTTACTCGGACAGGGGTATCTACGAGCAGTACTTC
TRBJ2-5	-	-	TRBV19	CASSGLLYQETQYF	TGTGCCAGTAGTGGACTCCTGTACCAAGAGACCCAGTACTTC
TRBJ1-5	-	-	TRBV14	CASSQERGGPQHF	TGTGCCAGCAGCCAAGAAAGGGGTGGGCCCCAGCATTTT
TRBJ2-7	-	-	TRBV6-6	CASRNGQGYEQYF	TGTGCCAGCAGAAACGGGCAGGGCTACGAGCAGTACTTC
TRBJ2-1	-	-	TRBV20-1	CSASRAGRNEQFF	TGCAGTGCTAGTCGGGCGGGTCGGAATGAGCAGTTCTTC
TRBJ1-2	-	-	TRBV5-1	CASSLDSPSTNYGYTF	TGCGCCAGCAGCTTGGACAGTCCAAGCACTAACTATGGCTACACCTTC
TRBJ1-6	TRBD1	-	TRBV4-1	CASSQTGGSYNSPLHF	TGCGCCAGCAGCCAAACAGGGGGCTCCTATAATTCACCCCTCCACTTT
TRBJ2-2	-	-	TRBV6-6	CASTEVTGELFF	TGTGCCAGCACCGAGGTAACCGGGGAGCTGTTTTTT